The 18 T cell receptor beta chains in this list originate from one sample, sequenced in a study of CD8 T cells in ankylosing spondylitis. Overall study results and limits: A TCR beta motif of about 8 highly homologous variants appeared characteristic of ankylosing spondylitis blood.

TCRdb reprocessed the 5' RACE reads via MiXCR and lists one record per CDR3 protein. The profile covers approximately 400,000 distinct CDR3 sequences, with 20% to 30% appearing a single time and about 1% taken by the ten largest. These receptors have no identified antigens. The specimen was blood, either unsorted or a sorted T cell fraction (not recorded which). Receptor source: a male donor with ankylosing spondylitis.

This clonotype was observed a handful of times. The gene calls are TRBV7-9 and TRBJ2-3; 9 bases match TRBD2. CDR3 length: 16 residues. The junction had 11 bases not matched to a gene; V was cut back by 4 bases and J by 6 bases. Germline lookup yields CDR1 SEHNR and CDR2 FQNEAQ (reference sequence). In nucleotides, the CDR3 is TGTGCCAGCAGCTCGGGACTAGCCCATATCGCGGATACGCAGTATTTT. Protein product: CASSSGLAHIADTQYF. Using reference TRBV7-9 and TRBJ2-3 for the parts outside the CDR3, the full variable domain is DTGVSQNPRHKITKRGQNVTFRCDPISEHNRLYWYRQTLGQGPEFLTYFQNEAQLEKSRLLSDRFSAERPKGSFSTLEIQRTEQGDSAMYLCASSSGLAHIADTQYFGPGTRLTVL.

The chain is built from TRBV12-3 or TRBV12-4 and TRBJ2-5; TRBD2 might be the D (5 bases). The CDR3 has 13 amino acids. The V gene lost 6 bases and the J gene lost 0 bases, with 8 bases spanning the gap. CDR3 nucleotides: TGTGCCAGCAGAACGGGGTACCAAGAGACCCAGTACTTC. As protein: CASRTGYQETQYF.

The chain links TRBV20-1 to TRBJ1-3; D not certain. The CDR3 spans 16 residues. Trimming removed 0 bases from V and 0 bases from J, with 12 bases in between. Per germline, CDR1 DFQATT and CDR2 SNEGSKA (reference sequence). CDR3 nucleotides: TGCAGTGCTAGAGATTGGGAGGGAACCTCTGGAAACACCATATATTTT. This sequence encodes CSARDWEGTSGNTIYF.

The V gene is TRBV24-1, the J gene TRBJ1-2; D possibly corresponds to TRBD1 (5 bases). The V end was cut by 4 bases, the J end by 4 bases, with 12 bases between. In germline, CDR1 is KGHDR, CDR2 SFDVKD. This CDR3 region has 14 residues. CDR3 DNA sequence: TGTGCCACCAGTGAAACCCGGGGGGGCTATGGCTACACCTTC. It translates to CATSETRGGYGYTF.

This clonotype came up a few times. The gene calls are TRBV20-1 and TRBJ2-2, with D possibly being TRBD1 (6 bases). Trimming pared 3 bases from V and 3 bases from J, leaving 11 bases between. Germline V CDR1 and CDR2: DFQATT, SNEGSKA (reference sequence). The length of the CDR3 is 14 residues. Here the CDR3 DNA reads TGCAGTGCTAGGCATTGGACAGACACCGGGGAGCTGTTTTTT. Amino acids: CSARHWTDTGELFF.

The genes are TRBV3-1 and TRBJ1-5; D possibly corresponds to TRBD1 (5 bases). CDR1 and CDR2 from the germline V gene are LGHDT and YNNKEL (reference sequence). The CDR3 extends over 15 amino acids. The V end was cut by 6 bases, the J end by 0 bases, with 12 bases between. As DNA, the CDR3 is TGTGCCAGCAGTTCCGACAGTAATAGCAATCAGCCCCAGCATTTT. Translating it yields CASSSDSNSNQPQHF.

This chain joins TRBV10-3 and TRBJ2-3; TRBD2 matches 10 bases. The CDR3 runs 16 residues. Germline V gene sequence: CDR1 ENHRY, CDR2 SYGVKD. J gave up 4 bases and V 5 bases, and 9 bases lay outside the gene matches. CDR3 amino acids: CAISRSGTSAADTQYF. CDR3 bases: TGTGCCATCAGTAGATCCGGGACTAGCGCGGCAGATACGCAGTATTTT.

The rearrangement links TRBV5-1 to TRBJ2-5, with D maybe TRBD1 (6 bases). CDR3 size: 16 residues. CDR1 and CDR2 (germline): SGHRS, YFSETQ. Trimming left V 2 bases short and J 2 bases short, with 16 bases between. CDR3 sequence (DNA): TGCGCCAGCAGCTTACCAGGGACACAAGGTCAAGAGACCCAGTACTTC. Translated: CASSLPGTQGQETQYF.

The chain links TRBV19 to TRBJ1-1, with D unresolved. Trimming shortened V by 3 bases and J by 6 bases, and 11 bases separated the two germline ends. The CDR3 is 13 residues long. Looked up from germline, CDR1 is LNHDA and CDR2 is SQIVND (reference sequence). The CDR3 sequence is CASSITIGAEAFF. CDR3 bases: TGTGCCAGTAGTATCACCATAGGCGCTGAAGCTTTCTTT.

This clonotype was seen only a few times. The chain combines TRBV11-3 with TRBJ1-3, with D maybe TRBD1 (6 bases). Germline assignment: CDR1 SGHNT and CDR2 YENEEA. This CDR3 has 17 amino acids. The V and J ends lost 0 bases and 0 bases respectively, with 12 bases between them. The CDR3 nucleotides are TGTGCCAGCAGCTTAGATGGGGGACACAACTCTGGAAACACCATATATTTT. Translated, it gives CASSLDGGHNSGNTIYF.

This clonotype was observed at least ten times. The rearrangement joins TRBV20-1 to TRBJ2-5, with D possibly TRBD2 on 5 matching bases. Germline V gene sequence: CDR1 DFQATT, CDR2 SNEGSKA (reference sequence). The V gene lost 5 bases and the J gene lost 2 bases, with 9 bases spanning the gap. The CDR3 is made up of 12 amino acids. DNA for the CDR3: TGCAGTGCTGGAGGCCTTCAAGAGACCCAGTACTTC. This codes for CSAGGLQETQYF.

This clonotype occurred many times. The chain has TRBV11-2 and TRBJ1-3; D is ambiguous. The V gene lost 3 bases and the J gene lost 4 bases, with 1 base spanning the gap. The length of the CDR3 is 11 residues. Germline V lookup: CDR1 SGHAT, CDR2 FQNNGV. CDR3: CASSFGNTIYF. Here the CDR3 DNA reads TGTGCCAGCAGCTTCGGAAACACCATATATTTT.

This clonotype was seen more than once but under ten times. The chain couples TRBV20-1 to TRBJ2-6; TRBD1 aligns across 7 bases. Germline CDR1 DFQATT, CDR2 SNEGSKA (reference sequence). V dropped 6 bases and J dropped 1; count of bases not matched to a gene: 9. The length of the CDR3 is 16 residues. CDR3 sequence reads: CSALRQGKSGANVLTF. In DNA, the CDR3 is TGCAGTGCCCTCCGACAGGGAAAATCTGGGGCCAACGTCCTGACTTTC.

The CDR3 DNA reads as TGTGCCACCAGTGAAACCGGGACATCCCTCCTTCGAGAGACCCAGTACTTC. Encoded protein: CATSETGTSLLRETQYF. The chain links TRBV24-1 to TRBJ2-5, with D possibly TRBD1 on 6 matching bases. CDR1 KGHDR and CDR2 SFDVKD come from the germline V gene. The germline V and J ends were trimmed by 4 bases and 4 bases, with 21 bases remaining between them. This CDR3 is 17 amino acids long.

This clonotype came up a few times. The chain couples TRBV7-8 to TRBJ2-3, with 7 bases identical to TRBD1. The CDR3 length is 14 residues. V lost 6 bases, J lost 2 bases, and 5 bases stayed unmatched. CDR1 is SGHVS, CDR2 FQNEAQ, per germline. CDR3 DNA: TGTGCCAGCAGTGACAGGGAATACACAGATACGCAGTATTTT. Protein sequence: CASSDREYTDTQYF.

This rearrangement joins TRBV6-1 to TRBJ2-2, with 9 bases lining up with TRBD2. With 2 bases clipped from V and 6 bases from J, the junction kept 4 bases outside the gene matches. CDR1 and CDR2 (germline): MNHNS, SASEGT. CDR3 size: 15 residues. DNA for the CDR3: TGTGCCAGCAGTGAAAGTGCGGGAGGGCCCGGGGAGCTGTTTTTT. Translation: CASSESAGGPGELFF.

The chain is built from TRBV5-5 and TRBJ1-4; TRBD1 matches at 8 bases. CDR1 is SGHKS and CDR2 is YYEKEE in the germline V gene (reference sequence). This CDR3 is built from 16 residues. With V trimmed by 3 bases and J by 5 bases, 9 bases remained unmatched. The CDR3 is CASSSQTGGTNEKLFF. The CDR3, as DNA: TGTGCCAGCAGCTCCCAAACAGGGGGTACGAATGAAAAACTGTTTTTT.

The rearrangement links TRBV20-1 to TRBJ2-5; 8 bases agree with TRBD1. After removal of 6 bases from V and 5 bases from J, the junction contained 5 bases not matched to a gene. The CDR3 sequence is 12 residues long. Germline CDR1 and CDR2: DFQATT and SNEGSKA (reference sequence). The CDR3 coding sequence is TGCAGTGCCCCGGACAGGGAGGAGACCCAGTACTTC. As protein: CSAPDREETQYF.